The sequence of this TCR beta chain was determined in a study of T-cell memory formation after mild COVID-19. V was clipped by 5 bases and J by 0 bases, with 11 bases between them. The germline V gene has CDR1 PRHDT and CDR2 FYEKMQ (reference sequence). The CDR3 spans 16 residues. Each CDR3 protein gets one entry after TCRdb re-called the 5' RACE reads with MiXCR. This table has just over 300,000 distinct CDR3 sequences, roughly 19% appearing once. On this clonotype: Its antigen is still unknown.

Study conclusions and caveats: The study detected some responding clones in pre-infection memory, suggesting cross-reactive memory joined.

The genes are TRBV13 and TRBJ2-6; D is possibly TRBD1 (6 bases). Material for sequencing was PBMCs or a T cell subset sorted from them (not recorded which). This receptor was identified in a man between 18 and 29 years old who had mild COVID-19 (a few samples of this study predate the infection). Cell type and time point are not known. CDR3 DNA sequence: TGTGCCAGCAGCAGACAGGCCCCCTCTGGGGCCAACGTCCTGACTTTC. Translating it yields CASSRQAPSGANVLTF.